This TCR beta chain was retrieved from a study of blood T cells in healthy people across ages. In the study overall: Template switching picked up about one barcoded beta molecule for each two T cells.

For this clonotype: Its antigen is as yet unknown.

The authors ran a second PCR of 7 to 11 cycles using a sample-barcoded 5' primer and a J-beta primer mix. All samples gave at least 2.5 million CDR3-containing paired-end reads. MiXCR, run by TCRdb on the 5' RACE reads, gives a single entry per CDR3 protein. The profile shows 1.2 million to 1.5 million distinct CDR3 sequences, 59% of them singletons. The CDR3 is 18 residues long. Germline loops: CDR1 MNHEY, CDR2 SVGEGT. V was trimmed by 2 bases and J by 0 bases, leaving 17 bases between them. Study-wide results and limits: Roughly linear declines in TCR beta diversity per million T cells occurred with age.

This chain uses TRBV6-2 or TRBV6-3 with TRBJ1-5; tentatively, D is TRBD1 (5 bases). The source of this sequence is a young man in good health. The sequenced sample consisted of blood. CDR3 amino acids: CASSYRGDRDYSNQPQHF. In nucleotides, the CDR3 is TGTGCCAGCAGTTACCGTGGCGACCGGGACTATAGCAATCAGCCCCAGCATTTT.